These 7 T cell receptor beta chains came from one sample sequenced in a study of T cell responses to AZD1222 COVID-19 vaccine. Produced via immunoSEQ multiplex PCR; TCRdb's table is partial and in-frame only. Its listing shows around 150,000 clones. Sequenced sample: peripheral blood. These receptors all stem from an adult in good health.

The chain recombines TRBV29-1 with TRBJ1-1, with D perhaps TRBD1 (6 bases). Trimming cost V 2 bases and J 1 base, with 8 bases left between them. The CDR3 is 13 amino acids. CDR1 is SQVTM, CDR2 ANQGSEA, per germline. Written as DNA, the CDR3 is TGCAGCGTTGAAAAGGGGGGGAACACTGAAGCTTTCTTT. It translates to CSVEKGGNTEAFF.

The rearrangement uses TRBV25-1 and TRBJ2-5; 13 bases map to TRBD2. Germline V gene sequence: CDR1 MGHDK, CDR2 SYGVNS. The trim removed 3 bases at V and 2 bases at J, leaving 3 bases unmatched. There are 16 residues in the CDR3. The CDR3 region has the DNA TGTGCCAGCAGTGAGGGACTAGCGGGGCGGCAAGAGACCCAGTACTTC. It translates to CASSEGLAGRQETQYF.

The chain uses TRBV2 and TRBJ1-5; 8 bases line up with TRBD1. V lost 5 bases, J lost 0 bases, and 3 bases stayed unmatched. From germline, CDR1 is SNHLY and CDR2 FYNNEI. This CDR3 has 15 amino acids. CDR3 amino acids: CASSSTGGSNQPQHF. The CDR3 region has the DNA TGTGCCAGCAGTTCAACAGGGGGTAGCAATCAGCCCCAGCATTTT. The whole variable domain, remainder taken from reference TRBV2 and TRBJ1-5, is EPEVTQTPSHQVTQMGQEVILRCVPISNHLYFYWYRQILGQKVEFLVSFYNNEISEKSEIFDDQFSVERPDGSNFTLKIRSTKLEDSAMYFCASSSTGGSNQPQHFGDGTRLSIL.

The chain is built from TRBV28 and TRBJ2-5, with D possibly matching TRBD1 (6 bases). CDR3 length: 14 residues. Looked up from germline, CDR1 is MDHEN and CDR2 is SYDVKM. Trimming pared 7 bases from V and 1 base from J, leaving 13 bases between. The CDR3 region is CASKTMGAQETQYF. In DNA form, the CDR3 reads TGTGCCAGCAAAACGATGGGGGCCCAAGAGACCCAGTACTTC.

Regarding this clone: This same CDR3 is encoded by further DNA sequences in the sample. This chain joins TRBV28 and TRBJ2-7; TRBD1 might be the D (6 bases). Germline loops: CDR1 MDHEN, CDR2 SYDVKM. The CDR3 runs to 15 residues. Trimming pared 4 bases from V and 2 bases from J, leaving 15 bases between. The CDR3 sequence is CASSSKTGSPYEQYF. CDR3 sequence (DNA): TGTGCCAGCAGTTCAAAGACAGGTTCCCCCTACGAGCAGTACTTC.

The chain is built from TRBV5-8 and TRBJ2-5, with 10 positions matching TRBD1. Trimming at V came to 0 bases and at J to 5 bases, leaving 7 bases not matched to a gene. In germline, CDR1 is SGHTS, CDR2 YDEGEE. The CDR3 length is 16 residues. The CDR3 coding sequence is TGTGCCAGCAGCTTGGGCGACAGGGGGCGCGGTGAGACCCAGTACTTC. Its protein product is CASSLGDRGRGETQYF.

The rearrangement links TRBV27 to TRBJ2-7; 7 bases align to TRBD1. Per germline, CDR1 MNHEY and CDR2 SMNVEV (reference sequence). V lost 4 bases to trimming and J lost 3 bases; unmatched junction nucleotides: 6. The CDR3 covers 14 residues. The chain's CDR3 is CASSYRDSFYEQYF. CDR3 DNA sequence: TGTGCCAGCAGTTACCGGGACAGTTTCTACGAGCAGTACTTC.